This is a list of T cell receptor beta chains from one sample in a study of CD8 T cells in ankylosing spondylitis. MiXCR, run by TCRdb on the 5' RACE reads, gives a single entry per CDR3 protein. The data show about 36,000 distinct CDR3 sequences, approximately 11% seen once. The specimen sequenced was synovial fluid, either unsorted or a sorted T cell fraction (not recorded which). These receptors were taken from a male donor with ankylosing spondylitis. CDR3s include the opening cysteine and the closing phenylalanine or tryptophan. A D gene is named only where the DNA matches it firmly. Clone size is given for some rows only: seen once, a few or many times, or a class if the clone is expanded.

CDR3nt	CDR3aa	j_gene	d_gene	abundance	v_gene
TGTGCCTGGAGGACGGCCGATAATTCACCCCTCCACTTT	CAWRTADNSPLHF	TRBJ1-6	NA	few	TRBV30
TGTGCCAGCAGCGAGAGCTCCGTTGACGGCTACACCTTC	CASSESSVDGYTF	TRBJ1-2	NA	few	TRBV9
TGTGCCAGCAGTGCCCTCGCACTAGCGGGAGTTCCGAACACCGGGGAGCTGTTTTTT	CASSALALAGVPNTGELFF	TRBJ2-2	TRBD2	NA	TRBV25-1
TGTGCCAGCAGTCCCTTAGAGGGGTGGGTAGGGCTACAAGAGACCCAGTACTTC	CASSPLEGWVGLQETQYF	TRBJ2-5	NA	many	TRBV12-3/TRBV12-4
TGTGCCAGCACAGGGACAGGGGCCGGGGAGCTGTTTTTT	CASTGTGAGELFF	TRBJ2-2	TRBD1	many	TRBV28
TGTGCCAGCAGTCCACTAGCGGGAATCGGAGAGACCCAGTACTTC	CASSPLAGIGETQYF	TRBJ2-5	TRBD2	many	TRBV6-2/TRBV6-3
TGCAGCGCTCAAAGGAGAGGGAGGAGTAATACGCAGTATTTT	CSAQRRGRSNTQYF	TRBJ2-3	NA	few	TRBV29-1
TGTGCCAGCAGCCCGCAGCGGGTGCCGCTCTACAATGAGCAGTTCTTC	CASSPQRVPLYNEQFF	TRBJ2-1	NA	few	TRBV6-4
TGCGCCAGCAGCCTACTCTTAGGCGAGCAGTACTTC	CASSLLLGEQYF	TRBJ2-7	NA	NA	TRBV4-1
TGCAGTGCAACCGACTCAGGGTTACTAGCGGGGCTCGGGGGTACGCAGTATTTT	CSATDSGLLAGLGGTQYF	TRBJ2-3	TRBD2	NA	TRBV20-1
TGTGCCAGCACCCATAACAGGGGGCCTAGGTACGAGCAGTACTTC	CASTHNRGPRYEQYF	TRBJ2-7	TRBD1	many	TRBV7-2
TGCAGCGTTTCCCTAGCGGGAGAAGTTCCCCCGGTTCCAGATACGCAGTATTTT	CSVSLAGEVPPVPDTQYF	TRBJ2-3	TRBD2	many	TRBV29-1
TGTGCCAGCACAACCCCCAGGGGCCCCGGAAACACCATATATTTT	CASTTPRGPGNTIYF	TRBJ1-3	NA	NA	TRBV12-3/TRBV12-4
TGTGCCAGCAGCTTAGGTCAGGGTGTCACTGAAGCTTTCTTT	CASSLGQGVTEAFF	TRBJ1-1	NA	many	TRBV13
TGTGCCAGCAGCCAAGACCGACACGCGAACACTGAAGCTTTCTTT	CASSQDRHANTEAFF	TRBJ1-1	NA	many	TRBV3-1
TGCGCCAGCAGCCAAGACCCAGAGGACAATGAGCAGTTCTTC	CASSQDPEDNEQFF	TRBJ2-1	NA	many	TRBV4-3
TGTGCCATCCGCGGTGGCAGCCACTATGGCTACACCTTC	CAIRGGSHYGYTF	TRBJ1-2	NA	few	TRBV10-3
TGCAGTGCTAGTGGAGGGGACCGGCTCTACAATGAGCAGTTCTTC	CSASGGDRLYNEQFF	TRBJ2-1	NA	many	TRBV20-1
TGCAGTGCACGATCGACCCAGCCGGGCACTGAAGCTTTCTTT	CSARSTQPGTEAFF	TRBJ1-1	NA	many	TRBV20-1
TGTGCCAGCAGCCCCACAGCGGGAGGGGTAATCGGGGAGCTGTTTTTT	CASSPTAGGVIGELFF	TRBJ2-2	TRBD2	many	TRBV7-2
TGCGCCAGCAGCCCCTCGGGGGGTGAGACCCAGTACTTC	CASSPSGGETQYF	TRBJ2-5	TRBD2	NA	TRBV4-3
TGTGCCAGCAGGGATACAAGTAGCTCCTACGAGCAGTACTTC	CASRDTSSSYEQYF	TRBJ2-7	NA	NA	TRBV13
TGTGCCAGCAGTTTATCACGGGGGCTGAACACTGAAGCTTTCTTT	CASSLSRGLNTEAFF	TRBJ1-1	NA	NA	TRBV28
TGTGCCAGCAGCTTAGCGACAGGGGGTATGGCAGATACGCAGTATTTT	CASSLATGGMADTQYF	TRBJ2-3	TRBD1	many	TRBV5-6
TGTGCCAGCAGCTACCGGGACGTCGCTTTTGTAAGGGAAGCTTTCTTT	CASSYRDVAFVREAFF	TRBJ1-1	NA	few	TRBV14
TGTGCCAGCAGCCCGAGGGCCACTGGGGGGGATACGCAGTATTTT	CASSPRATGGDTQYF	TRBJ2-3	NA	NA	TRBV5-5
TGCAGTGCTAGAGGCGAAGCCACCTCTAGCACACCCACCGGAAGGGATGAGCAGTTCTTC	CSARGEATSSTPTGRDEQFF	TRBJ2-1	NA	few	TRBV20-1
TGTGCCAGCGCCGTTGGGGGGACCGCCTACGAGCAGTACTTC	CASAVGGTAYEQYF	TRBJ2-7	NA	NA	TRBV18
TGTGCCACCAGCAGAAGGGGCCTAGCGACAGGCGGGGCCAAAAACATTCAGTACTTC	CATSRRGLATGGAKNIQYF	TRBJ2-4	NA	few	TRBV15
TGTGCCAGCAGTGAATATGCCGGGGGTGAGCAGTTCTTC	CASSEYAGGEQFF	TRBJ2-1	NA	many	TRBV25-1
TGTGCCAGCAGCCCCCCTTTGGGGTCTACAACCTACGAGCAGTACTTC	CASSPPLGSTTYEQYF	TRBJ2-7	NA	many	TRBV7-9
TGCGCCAGCAGCCAAGGTCCGGGAGCTGAAGAGCAGTACTTC	CASSQGPGAEEQYF	TRBJ2-7	NA	once	TRBV4-3
TGTGCCAGTAGTCCCCCGGGGTTACCCTCCTACAATGAGCAGTTCTTC	CASSPPGLPSYNEQFF	TRBJ2-1	NA	many	TRBV19
TGCGCCAGCAGCCAAGTAGGGCAGGGATCCTACAATGAGCAGTTCTTC	CASSQVGQGSYNEQFF	TRBJ2-1	NA	NA	TRBV4-1
TGTGCCAGCAGCTTAACGACCGGACTAGCGGGCGTGTCCTACAATGAGCAGTTCTTC	CASSLTTGLAGVSYNEQFF	TRBJ2-1	TRBD2	NA	TRBV7-2
TGTGCCACCAGCAGAGCTGCAGACCCCACCCCTTACAATGAGCAGTTCTTC	CATSRAADPTPYNEQFF	TRBJ2-1	NA	NA	TRBV15
TGTGCCAGCAGTTACTCAAGGACTAGCGGGAGTTACGAGCAGTACTTC	CASSYSRTSGSYEQYF	TRBJ2-7	TRBD2	many	TRBV6-2/TRBV6-3
TGCAGTAGGGGACTAGCGGGATATACCGATACGCAGTATTTT	CSRGLAGYTDTQYF	TRBJ2-3	TRBD2	few	TRBV20-1
TGTGCCAGCAGTTACACGGGACTAGTGACAGATACGCAGTATTTT	CASSYTGLVTDTQYF	TRBJ2-3	TRBD2	NA	TRBV6-5
TGTGCCAGCAGCCCTACTTGGAACACTGAAGCTTTCTTT	CASSPTWNTEAFF	TRBJ1-1	NA	once	TRBV7-2
TGTGCCAGCAGCTCCGGACAGGAGAGCTCCTACGAGCAGTACTTC	CASSSGQESSYEQYF	TRBJ2-7	TRBD1	many	TRBV13
TGTGCCAGCAGATCCGGACTAGCGGGAGTAGGTTACAATGAGCAGTTCTTC	CASRSGLAGVGYNEQFF	TRBJ2-1	TRBD2	NA	TRBV2
TGCGCCAGCAGCCATACCGACCGAAACATGAACACTGAAGCTTTCTTT	CASSHTDRNMNTEAFF	TRBJ1-1	NA	many	TRBV5-1